Included here is one T cell receptor beta chain sequence, with context. No antigen is known for it. A commercial ELISA kit detecting HCMV-specific IgG in serum was used to determine HCMV serostatus. Peripheral blood mononuclear cells were isolated from blood by Ficoll density gradient centrifugation. For sequencing, an Illumina HiSeq 2000 was employed. TCR beta cDNA libraries were prepared using 5'RACE template switching, which introduced a universal primer site and unique molecular identifiers. Synthesis of cDNA was primed from the TCR beta constant segment and was followed by two consecutive PCR amplification steps. The paper's data handling went like this. Reads were demultiplexed and grouped by UMI with MIGEC, and clonotypes were assembled and quantified with MiTCR. To exclude erroneous sequences, any TCR cDNA sequence not supported by at least two reads was discarded. The tcR package was used for downstream repertoire analysis, with clonotypes matched between fractions based on CDR3 nucleotide sequence plus V segment. VDJmatch was used to annotate antigen specificity against VDJdb, with one amino acid substitution in CDR3 allowed. Through TCRdb reprocessing, the reads give one entry per CDR3 protein sequence; DNA is omitted. None of the V and J calls come from the authors' own analysis; TCRdb made them. The sample's table lists a count of a few hundred thousand distinct CDR3 sequences. The ten largest account for roughly 5.4% of the sample.

The CDR3 has 14 amino acids, counting the end cysteine and phenylalanine. The protein alone is recorded here. Taken from the germline V gene, the CDR1 and CDR2 loops are SGHAT and FQNNGV. The data were obtained in a study of T cells expressing NK-cell markers (dated by TCRdb to between 2020 and 2021). As for the study more broadly: In sorted CD3+CD56+NKG2C+, CD3+CD56+NKG2C- and CD3+CD56-NKG2C+ T-cell subsets from 7 or 8 donors, TCR beta-chain repertoires were profiled. All eight donors whose samples were sequenced were randomly selected healthy volunteers, three of them men and five women. Of the eight sequenced donors, seven were found to be HCMV-seropositive and one was found to be HCMV-seronegative. The libraries were sequenced on Illumina HiSeq 2000/2500, MiSeq or NextSeq, producing 2 x 150 bp reads. Points the paper makes about the study in general: In over 5 donors, the dominant CD3+CD56+NKG2C+ clonotypes were among the top 10 CD8+ clonotypes and accounted for about 1.0-7.5% of CD8+ T cells. It remained unclear whether the expanded NKG2C-expressing T cell clones were specific for HCMV antigens. Those dominant clonotypes were again the most abundant among CD3+CD56-NKG2C+ cells in a few donors, at about 28.3-65%.

Source material: blood T cells: a sorted CD56 or NKG2C T cell subset, CD4+ or CD8+ T cells, or bulk PBMC T cells (not recorded which). The TCR sequence derives from a man aged 18 to 69 in good health. The sequence links TRBV11-2 to TRBJ2-3. The CDR3 in this case is CASSSPTRTDTQYF.